These 17 T cell receptor beta chains were sequenced from one sample in a study of T-cell reconstitution after alpha-beta-depleted transplantation in children. This sample's TCRbeta library carried unique molecular identifier barcodes. From the PCR reads, TCRdb called clonotypes with MiXCR, one entry per CDR3 protein. The table shows 90,000 to 100,000 distinct CDR3 sequences, with 20% to 30% occurring only once. The input for sequencing was PBMCs, taken before TCRalphabeta/CD19-depleted stem cell transplant. The receptor source for this set is a boy between 2 and 10 years old with acute lymphoblastic leukemia, due to receive a stem cell transplant.

This clonotype turned up a few times. The chain is built from TRBV7-2 and TRBJ2-1; D is tentatively TRBD1 or TRBD2 (6 bases each). The ends were cut back, 3 bases at V and 7 bases at J, with 16 bases in the middle. This CDR3 region has 15 residues. Per the germline V gene, CDR1 is SGHTA and CDR2 is FQGNSA. The CDR3 DNA reads as TGTGCCAGCAGCTTGGGGGGCCTCCCGGGGAATGAGCAGTTCTTC. As protein: CASSLGGLPGNEQFF.

This clonotype was recorded a few times. The chain combines TRBV7-3 with TRBJ2-1, with D uncertain. Germline V gives CDR1 SGHTA, CDR2 FQGTGA. The CDR3 contains 14 residues. Between the trimmed V and J ends, which lost 1 base and 7 bases, there was a span of 11 bases. The CDR3 spells CASSLIGSKNEQFF. The DNA for the CDR3 is TGTGCCAGCAGCTTAATTGGTAGCAAGAATGAGCAGTTCTTC.

This clonotype was found a few times. For the CDR3, the DNA is TGCGCCAGCAGCTCGGACGGAACCTACAATGAGCAGTTCTTC. Protein product: CASSSDGTYNEQFF. This chain uses TRBV5-1 with TRBJ2-1; D ambiguous. Germline V gene lookup returns CDR1 SGHRS and CDR2 YFSETQ. The ends were cut back, 3 bases at V and 2 bases at J, with 9 bases in the middle. This CDR3 has 14 residues.

This clonotype has only a few counts. The rearrangement uses TRBV6-1 and TRBJ1-2; D is possibly TRBD1 (5 bases). Germline loops: CDR1 MNHNS, CDR2 SASEGT. Trimming took off 7 bases at V and 4 bases at J, with 13 bases between the two ends. The CDR3 is made up of 13 amino acids. CDR3 in DNA: TGTGCCAGCAACCCGGGGCAGCTCTATGGCTACACCTTC. Translated: CASNPGQLYGYTF.

This rearrangement joins TRBV5-1 to TRBJ2-3; D is undetermined. Germline CDR1 SGHRS, CDR2 YFSETQ. V was cut by 6 bases and J by 0 bases, with 14 bases left in between. This CDR3 contains 15 residues. CDR3 DNA sequence: TGCGCCAGCACCCCCTTCGTCAGGAGCACAGATACGCAGTATTTT. Protein sequence: CASTPFVRSTDTQYF.

The V gene is TRBV7-9, the J gene TRBJ1-6, with TRBD1 identical over 8 bases. CDR3 length: 14 residues. Germline-derived CDR1 and CDR2 are SEHNR and FQNEAQ (reference sequence). V lost 6 bases to trimming and J lost 6 bases; unmatched junction nucleotides: 4. The CDR3 region has the DNA TGTGCCAGCAGTGACAGGGGATTTAATTCACCCCTCCACTTT. It translates to CASSDRGFNSPLHF.

This clonotype was counted ten times or more. The rearrangement uses TRBV20-1 and TRBJ2-7, with D perhaps being TRBD1 or TRBD2 (5 bases each). The V and J ends lost 6 bases and 4 bases respectively, with 34 bases between them. Germline values: CDR1 DFQATT, CDR2 SNEGSKA (reference sequence). The CDR3 is 19 residues long. DNA of the CDR3: TGCAGTGCCCCGCTCCTGGGTAAGGTCCGTGGGAGAGGGGAGTACGAGCAGTACTTC. It translates to CSAPLLGKVRGRGEYEQYF.

This clonotype was detected ten times or more. The chain couples TRBV24-1 to TRBJ2-1; D call uncertain. This CDR3 has 14 amino acids. Trimming removed 0 bases from V and 6 bases from J, with 8 bases in between. Per the germline V gene, CDR1 is KGHDR and CDR2 is SFDVKD. CDR3 coding DNA: TGTGCCACCAGTGATTTGAACTCCGGCAATGAGCAGTTCTTC. Protein: CATSDLNSGNEQFF.

The sample holds a few counts of this clonotype. This chain uses TRBV5-6 with TRBJ2-7, with a tentative D call TRBD1 (6 bases). Germline V lookup: CDR1 SGHDT, CDR2 YYEEEE. The CDR3 runs 14 residues. V dropped 0 bases and J dropped 6 bases, with 13 bases sitting between them. DNA of the CDR3: TGTGCCAGCAGCTTGGAACAGGGTAAGGGCGAGCAGTACTTC. It translates to CASSLEQGKGEQYF.

This clonotype came up a few times. The V call is TRBV6-1, the J call TRBJ2-1; weak D call: TRBD2 (6 bases). Trimming stripped 6 bases from V and 6 bases from J, with 24 bases between. Germline-derived CDR1 and CDR2 are MNHNS and SASEGT. This CDR3 comprises 17 residues. The CDR3 is CASRGESGGPFVNEQFF. CDR3 nucleotides: TGTGCCAGCAGGGGGGAAAGCGGAGGGCCCTTCGTCAATGAGCAGTTCTTC.

This chain's CDR3 is CASSLTDRVESPLHF. Written as DNA, the CDR3 is TGTGCCAGCAGCTTAACGGACAGGGTAGAATCACCCCTCCACTTT. This chain connects TRBV7-3 to TRBJ1-6; 8 positions match TRBD1. The CDR3 extends over 15 amino acids. The junction had 5 bases not matched to a gene; V was cut back by 0 bases and J by 10 bases. Germline V CDR1 and CDR2: SGHTA, FQGTGA.

The chain links TRBV20-1 to TRBJ1-1; D is unresolved. This CDR3 is built from 12 residues. V lost 6 bases to trimming and J lost 0 bases, with 8 bases between them. CDR1 and CDR2 (germline): DFQATT, SNEGSKA (reference sequence). In DNA, the CDR3 is TGCAGTGCCGAGGATATGAACACTGAAGCTTTCTTT. As protein: CSAEDMNTEAFF.

Only a few counts were recorded for this clonotype. The rearrangement joins TRBV28 to TRBJ1-5; 11 bases map to TRBD1. Germline CDR1 is MDHEN and CDR2 is SYDVKM. This CDR3 has 19 residues. The J segment lost 5 bases and the V segment lost 3 bases, leaving 15 bases of the junction unmatched. DNA for the CDR3: TGTGCCAGCAGTTTTAGGAATGGTGGAGGGACAGGGGGTCATCAGCCCCAGCATTTT. The encoded protein is CASSFRNGGGTGGHQPQHF.

The chain joins TRBV28 to TRBJ2-7; D possibly matches TRBD1 or TRBD2 (5 bases each). The germline V and J ends were trimmed by 6 bases and 4 bases, with 16 bases remaining between them. Per the germline V gene, CDR1 is MDHEN and CDR2 is SYDVKM. The CDR3 spans 14 residues. CDR3 nucleotides: TGTGCCAGCAGGTTACCGGGACCCGCTTACGAGCAGTACTTC. Protein product: CASRLPGPAYEQYF.

This clonotype was recorded only once. This chain links TRBV11-2 with TRBJ1-2; no reliable D call. Germline CDR1 and CDR2: SGHAT and FQNNGV. V was cut by 5 bases and J by 0 bases, with 22 bases left in between. There are 18 residues in the CDR3. The CDR3 region has the DNA TGTGCCAGCAGCCTAAAACCTCCTCTCCAAATGGCTAACTATGGCTACACCTTC. Its translation: CASSLKPPLQMANYGYTF.

In this sample, this clonotype turned up a few times. The V call is TRBV28, the J call TRBJ2-7, with D maybe TRBD1 (5 bases). Trimming stripped 1 base from V and 4 bases from J, with 11 bases between. Germline CDR1 reads MDHEN; CDR2 reads SYDVKM. This CDR3 comprises 14 residues. CDR3 bases: TGTGCCAGCAGTTTATTCTCGCAGGGTTACGAGCAGTACTTC. It is translated as CASSLFSQGYEQYF.

The chain employs TRBV7-2 and TRBJ2-5; D call uncertain. Germline-derived CDR1 and CDR2 are SGHTA and FQGNSA. Trimming left V 1 base short and J 1 base short, with 13 bases between. There are 16 residues in the CDR3. In DNA, the CDR3 is TGTGCCAGCAGCTTAGGGGTCTTGGCTTTCCAAGAGACCCAGTACTTC. Amino acids: CASSLGVLAFQETQYF.